This T cell receptor beta chain originates from a study of sequential checkpoint blockade in melanoma. This clone has more than one count but fewer than ten. Antigen specificity is unknown. TCRdb's table, derived via immunoSEQ multiplex PCR, lists solely in-frame clones and lacks some. Of roughly 5,100 clones listed, approximately 19% are singletons. The CDR3 covers 14 residues. V was cut by 1 base and J by 10 bases, with 14 bases left in between. CDR1 MDHEN and CDR2 SYDVKM come from the germline V gene. General study points: Mutational load did not correlate with tumor T-cell fraction or clonality. About 30 times likelier clinical benefit followed increased tumor T-cell fraction and clonality.

Regarding treatment: randomized to nivolumab then ipilimumab (arm A) or the reverse (arm B). The source material was tumor tissue (inferred from file names), sampled from a patient given nivolumab and ipilimumab in sequence. The TCR sequence derives from a human donor with melanoma. V usage is TRBV28 and J usage is TRBJ2-1; D may be TRBD2 (6 bases). CDR3 sequence (DNA): TGTGCCAGCAGTTTATCCCTCGGTCGGGGGGAGCAGTTCTTC. The encoded protein is CASSLSLGRGEQFF.